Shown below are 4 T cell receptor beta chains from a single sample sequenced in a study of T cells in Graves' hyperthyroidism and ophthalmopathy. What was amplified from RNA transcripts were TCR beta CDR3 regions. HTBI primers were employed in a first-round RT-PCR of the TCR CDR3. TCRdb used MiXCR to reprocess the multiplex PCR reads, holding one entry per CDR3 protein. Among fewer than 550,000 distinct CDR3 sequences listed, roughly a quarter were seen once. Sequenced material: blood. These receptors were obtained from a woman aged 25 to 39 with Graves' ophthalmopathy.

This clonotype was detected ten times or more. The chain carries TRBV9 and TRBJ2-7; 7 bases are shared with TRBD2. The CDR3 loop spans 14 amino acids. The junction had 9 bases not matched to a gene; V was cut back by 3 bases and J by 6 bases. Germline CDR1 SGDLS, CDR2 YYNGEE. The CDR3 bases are TGTGCCAGCAGCGCCTTCCCGGGGAGGGCCGAGCAGTACTTC. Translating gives CASSAFPGRAEQYF.

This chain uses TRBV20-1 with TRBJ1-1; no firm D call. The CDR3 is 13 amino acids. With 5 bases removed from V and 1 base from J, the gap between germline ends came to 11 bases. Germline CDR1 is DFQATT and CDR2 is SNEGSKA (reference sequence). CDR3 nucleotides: TGCAGTGCTCCGCATCGTGGGAACACTGAAGCTTTCTTT. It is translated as CSAPHRGNTEAFF.

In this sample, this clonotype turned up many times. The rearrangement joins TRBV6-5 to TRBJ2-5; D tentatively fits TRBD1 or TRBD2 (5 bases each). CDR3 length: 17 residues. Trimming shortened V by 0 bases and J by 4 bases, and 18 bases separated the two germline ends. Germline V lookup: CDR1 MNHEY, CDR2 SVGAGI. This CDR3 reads CASSYSGVGRGRETQYF. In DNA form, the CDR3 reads TGTGCCAGCAGTTACTCGGGGGTAGGACGGGGCCGAGAGACCCAGTACTTC.

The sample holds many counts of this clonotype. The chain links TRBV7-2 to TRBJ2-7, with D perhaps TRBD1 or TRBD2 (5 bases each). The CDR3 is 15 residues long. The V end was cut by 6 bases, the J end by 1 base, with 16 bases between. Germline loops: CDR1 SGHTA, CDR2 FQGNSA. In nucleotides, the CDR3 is TGTGCCAGCAGTTCGCTCCGGGACGGGTCCTACGAGCAGTACTTC. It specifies CASSSLRDGSYEQYF.